What follows describes a single TCR beta chain. Its specificity is not known. These data originate in a study of cytomegalovirus exposure and HLA in healthy donors. The PCR ran on 60 Vbeta and 13 Jbeta primers. Sequencing was performed with immunoSEQ multiplex PCR; in TCRdb, only in-frame clones are kept and a portion is missing. Recorded here are more than 110,000 clones; the top ten clones represent roughly 2.5%. Findings and caveats of the study: Rarity held for most TCR sequences, but there were some public TCRs that occurred in many donors. About 90% or about 30% of the time was how often most TCR beta V segments were productive, according to an earlier analysis. Researchers catalogued roughly 170 TCR beta chains as cytomegalovirus-associated.

There are 12 residues in the CDR3. V was cut by 0 bases and J by 12 bases, with 9 bases left in between. Per germline, CDR1 MGHRA and CDR2 YSYEKL. This chain connects TRBV4-1 to TRBJ2-1; D gene uncertain. The clonotype comes from a man aged 35-49 years in good health and CMV-seronegative. The sample taken for sequencing was PBMCs. The CDR3 loop is CASSQESEVQFF. For the CDR3, the DNA is TGCGCCAGCAGCCAAGAAAGTGAGGTGCAGTTCTTC.